Here is one T cell receptor (beta chain) with its context. The antigen is undetermined. The trim removed 5 bases at V and 4 bases at J, leaving 6 bases unmatched. CDR1 is MNHNY and CDR2 is SVGAGI in the germline V gene (reference sequence). The CDR3 contains 14 residues. An approximately 200 ng quantity of DNA, 30,000 to 35,000 T cell genomes, went into the sorted-subset replicate PCRs. TCRdb keeps only in-frame clones here, not all; method: immunoSEQ multiplex PCR. The sample shows 640,000 or so clones, more than 70% of them seen only once. The investigators split CD4+ cells into a CD45RA+ naive subset and a CD45RA-negative memory subset. The data stem from a study of shared clonotypes between healthy human individuals. On the study more broadly: CD4 naive and memory got three plates each, CD8 naive two, CD8 memory one. Study results and limitations: The diversity represented, both genetic and in exposure history, was limited by few donors.

The receptor's source is a woman aged 25 to 39 in good health. What was sequenced was memory CD4+ T cells sorted from blood. The subset denotes: CD45RA-negative fraction. The gene calls are TRBV6-6 and TRBJ2-7; TRBD1 aligns across 9 bases. The CDR3 DNA reads TGTGCCAGCAGTCCAACGGACAGGGGTTACGAGCAGTACTTC. This encodes CASSPTDRGYEQYF.